This is a list of T cell receptor beta chains from one sample in a study of monozygotic twins with inflammatory bowel disease. Reanalyzing the 5' RACE reads, TCRdb keeps one entry per CDR3 protein, without DNA. This repertoire includes 200,000 to 250,000 distinct CDR3 sequences. Sequencing was carried out using blood. The receptors originated from a human donor with ulcerative colitis or Crohn's disease, or a healthy co-twin of an affected twin (not recorded which). Each CDR3 is given with its conserved first and last residue. Fields, in order: J gene, V gene, CDR3 protein.

>TRBJ2-7|TRBV6-5
CASSQGGSYEQYF
>TRBJ1-6|TRBV6-1
CASSEHLGDSPLHF
>TRBJ2-2|TRBV5-5
CASSPEGGTGELFF
>TRBJ1-1|TRBV6-1
CASSPPGTLNTEAFF
>TRBJ2-3|TRBV9
CASSSGLAGGRDTDTQYF
>TRBJ2-1|TRBV25-1
CASSLFGGMGNEQFF
>TRBJ2-1|TRBV18
CASSPRRGEQFF
>TRBJ1-5|TRBV5-1
CASSSLPGEQPQHF
>TRBJ2-1|TRBV7-3
CASSLGSGDYNEQFF
>TRBJ1-1|TRBV5-1
CASSPGQPADTEAFF
>TRBJ2-5|TRBV7-7
CASSLGDGQAETQYF
>TRBJ2-5|TRBV6-6
CASSYRPSQETQYF
>TRBJ1-2|TRBV5-6
CASSYKKNYGYTF
>TRBJ2-6|TRBV27
CASRTGAAGANVLTF
>TRBJ1-2|TRBV2
CATRQLLEDGYTF
>TRBJ1-4|TRBV7-9
CASSSDRGLREKLFF
>TRBJ1-1|TRBV28
CASSFSRTEAFF
>TRBJ1-1|TRBV29-1
CSGRVNTEAFF
>TRBJ2-1|TRBV12-3/TRBV12-4
CASSPLASGEQFF
>TRBJ2-4|TRBV18
CASSPSLDKNIQYF
>TRBJ1-2|TRBV21-1
CASSAGTGEVQVSGYTF
>TRBJ2-1|TRBV5-6
CASSLGRSEQFF
>TRBJ2-3|TRBV6-2/TRBV6-3
CASGSLEDTQYF
>TRBJ2-1|TRBV5-8
CASSWTGANEQFF
>TRBJ1-5|TRBV6-2/TRBV6-3
CASSYRDNQPQHF
>TRBJ2-3|TRBV4-2
CASSQDLSGTSTDTQYF
>TRBJ1-6|TRBV12-3/TRBV12-4
CASSPVGASSPLHF
>TRBJ1-2|TRBV7-9
CASRNAGKSNYGYTF
>TRBJ2-3|TRBV5-1
CASSSARDTDTQYF